Given below is one T cell receptor beta chain in context. Its specificity is not known. The germline V gene has CDR1 MNHEY and CDR2 SVGAGI. After removal of 0 bases from V and 3 bases from J, the junction contained 4 bases not matched to a gene. This CDR3 is 16 amino acids long. The record originates from a study of monozygotic twins with cystic fibrosis. General study points: No link emerged between shared CDR3 counts and age, concordance or severity. In 13 of 16 pairs, V gene usage was closest to the co-twin's. The repertoire was suggested to be naive-dominated, clonality median roughly 0.0093. Monozygotic CF twins shared more identical nucleotide clonotypes than unrelated patients.

This table comes from immunoSEQ multiplex PCR, and its TCRdb copy is limited to in-frame clones, with some not included. The sample has around 35,000 clones; about 87% are singletons. Sequenced material: blood. The clonotype was recovered from a girl aged 2-10 years with cystic fibrosis. The chain couples TRBV6-5 to TRBJ2-2; TRBD1 aligns across 7 bases. CDR3 sequence (DNA): TGTGCCAGCAGTTACTCAACGACAGGGCACACCGGGGAGCTGTTTTTT. It translates to CASSYSTTGHTGELFF.